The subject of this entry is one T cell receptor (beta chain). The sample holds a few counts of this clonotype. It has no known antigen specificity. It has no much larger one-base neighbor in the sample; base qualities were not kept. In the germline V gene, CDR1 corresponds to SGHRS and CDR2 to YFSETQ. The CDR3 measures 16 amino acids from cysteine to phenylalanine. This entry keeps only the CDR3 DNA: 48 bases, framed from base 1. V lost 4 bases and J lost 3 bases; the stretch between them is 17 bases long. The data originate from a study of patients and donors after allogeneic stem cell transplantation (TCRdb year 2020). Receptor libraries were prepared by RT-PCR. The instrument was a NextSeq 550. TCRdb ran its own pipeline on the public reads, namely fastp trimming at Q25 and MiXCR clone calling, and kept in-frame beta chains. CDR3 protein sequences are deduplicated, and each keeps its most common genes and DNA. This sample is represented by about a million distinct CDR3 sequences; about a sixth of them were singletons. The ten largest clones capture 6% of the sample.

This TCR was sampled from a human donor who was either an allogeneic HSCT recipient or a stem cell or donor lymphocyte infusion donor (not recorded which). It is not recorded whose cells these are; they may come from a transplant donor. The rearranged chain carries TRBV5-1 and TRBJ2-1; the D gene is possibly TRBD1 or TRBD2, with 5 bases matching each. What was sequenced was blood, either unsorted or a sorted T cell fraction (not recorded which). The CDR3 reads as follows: CASSRPLGAVYNEQFF. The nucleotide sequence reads TGCGCCAGCAGCCGGCCACTAGGGGCTGTCTACAATGAGCAGTTCTTC. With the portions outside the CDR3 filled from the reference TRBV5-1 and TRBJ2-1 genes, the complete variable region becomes KAGVTQTPRYLIKTRGQQVTLSCSPISGHRSVSWYQQTPGQGLQFLFEYFSETQRNKGNFPGRFSGRQFSNSRSEMNVSTLELGDSALYLCASSRPLGAVYNEQFFGPGTRLTVL.